This T cell receptor beta chain was sequenced for a study of blood T cell repertoires in COVID-19. Study context: Donors in the United States, Italy and Spain gave samples during acute or convalescent COVID-19.

Only one count was recorded for this clone. V trimming: 5 bases; J trimming: 4 bases; junction bases outside the gene matches: 8. Germline V CDR1 and CDR2: SGHRS, YFSETQ. The CDR3 spans 16 residues. TCRdb's table, derived via immunoSEQ multiplex PCR, lists solely in-frame clones and lacks some. The sample records around 70,000 clones, 91% being singletons. V and J are TRBV5-1 and TRBJ2-3; 12 positions agree with TRBD2. This clonotype originated in a woman in her sixties with active COVID-19. Sequencing was done on a sample of peripheral blood. CDR3 sequence (DNA): TGCGCCAGCAGAGATCGACTAGCGGGAGTTTCAGATACGCAGTATTTT. This translates into CASRDRLAGVSDTQYF.